Sequencing of this TCR beta chain was carried out in a study of vaccination and CD4 T cells after COVID-19. On this clonotype: Its specificity is unknown.

Oncomine TCR Beta short-read sequencing was applied to DNA from cultured CD4+ T cells. From cultured CD4+ T cells, genomic DNA was extracted. Each CDR3 protein is one row after TCRdb ran MiXCR on the PCR reads. Seen here are around 15,000 distinct CDR3 sequences, 50% to 75% observed once, and the top ten hold around a tenth. The trim removed 6 bases at V and 7 bases at J, leaving 6 bases unmatched. CDR3 length: 13 amino acids. Germline lookup yields CDR1 MDHEN and CDR2 SYDVKM. The sample's treatment: roughly 11-day PBMC culture with coronavirus spike peptide pools or control peptides (ViraFEST assay).

The chain recombines TRBV28 with TRBJ1-1; 9 positions agree with TRBD1. This TCR was recovered from a human donor who had recovered from COVID-19. Source material: CD4+ T cells from blood, cultured in vitro. The CDR3 sequence: CASSLQGALEAFF. The CDR3 DNA follows: TGTGCCAGCAGCCTACAGGGGGCGCTTGAAGCTTTCTTT.